The 29 T cell receptor beta chains given below trace back to one sample, sequenced in a study of Graves' ophthalmopathy and Graves' hyperthyroidism. RNA transcripts served as template for amplifying TCR beta CDR3 sequences. HTBI-primed RT-PCR formed the first round, and a multiplex PCR formed the second. TCRdb recomputed calls from the multiplex PCR reads with MiXCR, one row per CDR3 protein. This repertoire shows approximately 700,000 distinct CDR3 sequences, about 41% found once; its top ten account for 3% to 4%. Sample: peripheral blood. These receptors came from an adult man with Graves' ophthalmopathy.

This clonotype was observed a single time. Sequence at one end of the junction differs from germline and may be a read error. This chain links TRBV5-1 with TRBJ2-7; the D is unclear. This CDR3 comprises 14 residues. Germline CDR1 is SGHRS and CDR2 is YFSETQ. The CDR3 loop reads CASSLLNSNYEQYF. In nucleotides, the CDR3 is TGTGCCAGCAGCCTCCTTAATAGCAACTACGAGCAGTACTTC.

The chain is built from TRBV20-1 and TRBJ2-5; D could derive from TRBD1 or TRBD2 (7 bases each). Germline assignment: CDR1 DFQATT and CDR2 SNEGSKA (reference sequence). V lost 4 bases and J 4 bases, leaving 13 bases between the germline ends. CDR3 size: 13 residues. This chain's CDR3 is CSAMGGGPETQYF. CDR3 nucleotide sequence: TGCAGTGCTATGGGAGGGGGCCCAGAGACCCAGTACTTC.

This clonotype was seen at least ten times. The gene calls are TRBV20-1 and TRBJ2-2; weak D call: TRBD2 (6 bases). V lost 4 bases to trimming and J lost 7 bases, with 13 bases between them. The CDR3 sequence is 13 residues long. The germline CDR1 and CDR2 sequences are DFQATT and SNEGSKA (reference sequence). The CDR3 DNA reads as TGCAGTGCTACCGAACACGGGGGCGGGGAGCTGTTTTTT. It translates to CSATEHGGGELFF.

This clonotype was seen ten or more times. Here the CDR3 DNA reads TGTGCCAGTACCGGCTTCAATCAGCCCCAGCATTTT. Its protein is CASTGFNQPQHF. The rearrangement joins TRBV19 to TRBJ1-5, with no clear D. V was pared by 7 bases and J by 3 bases, with 7 bases between. Germline values: CDR1 LNHDA, CDR2 SQIVND (reference sequence). The CDR3 spans 12 residues. Based on the CDR3 plus reference TRBV19 and TRBJ1-5, the full variable domain is DGGITQSPKYLFRKEGQNVTLSCEQNLNHDAMYWYRQDPGQGLRLIYYSQIVNDFQKGDIAEGYSVSREKKESFPLTVTSAQKNPTAFYLCASTGFNQPQHFGDGTRLSIL.

Worth noting for this clonotype: This sequence may be a read error, since a much larger clone differs from it by one base. CDR3 in amino acids: CASSSWDSHETQYF. The CDR3 DNA sequence: TGTGCCAGCAGTTCTTGGGACAGCCATGAGACCCAGTACTTC. The V gene is TRBV2, the J gene TRBJ2-5; 7 nucleotides align to TRBD1. Germline CDR1 and CDR2: SNHLY and FYNNEI. V lost 5 bases to trimming and J lost 5 bases; unmatched junction nucleotides: 8. The CDR3 totals 14 residues.

This clonotype has a count of ten or more. This chain uses TRBV7-9 with TRBJ1-5, with no clear D. Germline CDR1 and CDR2: SEHNR and FQNEAQ (reference sequence). V gave up 1 base and J gave up 9 bases, with 4 bases separating them. The length of the CDR3 is 11 residues. The chain's CDR3 is CASSLGGPQHF. CDR3 DNA sequence: TGTGCCAGCAGCTTAGGGGGGCCCCAGCATTTT.

CDR3 sequence reads: CASSLTTEQETQYF. CDR3 in DNA: TGTGCCAGCAGCTTGACGACAGAACAAGAGACCCAGTACTTC. The chain recombines TRBV10-3 with TRBJ2-5, with TRBD1 as a possible D gene (5 bases). Germline V CDR1 and CDR2: ENHRY, SYGVKD. The CDR3 is 14 residues long. V lost 10 bases to trimming and J lost 2 bases, with 17 bases between them.

CDR3 amino acids: CASSFRQGNQPQHF. The CDR3 region has the DNA TGTGCCAGCAGCTTTCGACAGGGGAATCAGCCCCAGCATTTT. This chain uses TRBV7-2 with TRBJ1-5; TRBD1 matches at 8 bases. In germline, CDR1 is SGHTA, CDR2 FQGNSA. This CDR3 comprises 14 residues. V lost 3 bases and J lost 4; bases outside the gene matches: 2.

This clonotype has just a few counts. The rearrangement uses TRBV11-2 and TRBJ2-5; no clear D gene. Germline V gene data show CDR1 as SGHAT and CDR2 as FQNNGV. V was cut by 5 bases and J by 14 bases, with 9 bases left in between. The CDR3 extends over 9 amino acids. CDR3 region: CASSGGQYF. CDR3 nucleotides: TGTGCCAGCAGCGGCGGCCAATACTTC.

Regarding this clonotype: A junction boundary mismatches the germline segment, possibly from a read error. The rearrangement joins TRBV3-1 to TRBJ1-4, with D unclear. The germline V gene encodes CDR1 LGHDT and CDR2 YNNKEL (reference sequence). The CDR3 covers 11 residues. CDR3 region: CASSQGEELFF. CDR3 sequence (DNA): TGTGCCAGCAGCCAGGGTGAAGAACTGTTTTTT.

The chain carries TRBV10-3 and TRBJ1-5; D is unresolved. This CDR3 is built from 15 residues. Germline V gene lookup returns CDR1 ENHRY and CDR2 SYGVKD. Trimming removed 6 bases from V and 4 bases from J, with 16 bases in between. The CDR3 loop is CAISRSDWFNQPQHF. The CDR3 DNA is TGTGCCATCAGCCGTTCTGACTGGTTTAATCAGCCCCAGCATTTT.

There are a few counts of this clonotype. The chain combines TRBV11-2 with TRBJ2-7; no firm D call. CDR3 size: 14 residues. The V gene lost 4 bases and the J gene lost 2 bases, with 12 bases spanning the gap. The V gene's germline CDR1 is SGHAT and CDR2 FQNNGV. This chain's CDR3 is CASSSSRVAYEQYF. CDR3 DNA sequence: TGTGCCAGCAGCTCGTCAAGGGTTGCCTACGAGCAGTACTTC.

This clonotype occurred a few times. Mismatch with germline at one junction end may stem from a read error. V and J are TRBV9 and TRBJ2-7; 10 positions match TRBD1. CDR3 length: 12 amino acids. Germline CDR1 is SGDLS and CDR2 is YYNGEE. This CDR3 reads CASSPGQGLPLF. As DNA, the CDR3 is TGTGCCAGCAGCCCGGGACAGGGGCTGCCCCTATTC.

Ten or more counts support this clonotype. V and J are TRBV12-3 or TRBV12-4 and TRBJ2-2; a possible D gene is TRBD2 (6 bases). The CDR3 contains 14 residues. V was cut by 6 bases and J by 2 bases, with 10 bases left in between. CDR3 amino acids: CASSSGLNTGELFF. The CDR3 nucleotides read TGTGCCAGCAGCTCGGGACTTAACACCGGGGAGCTGTTTTTT.

This clonotype has a count of ten or more. The gene calls are TRBV20-1 and TRBJ1-5, with D maybe TRBD1 (6 bases). V was trimmed by 6 bases and J by 1 base, leaving 16 bases between them. The CDR3 covers 15 residues. CDR1 is DFQATT, CDR2 SNEGSKA, per germline (reference sequence). CDR3 residues: CSATRGRGSNQPQHF. The CDR3 bases are TGCAGTGCGACTAGAGGGAGGGGGAGCAATCAGCCCCAGCATTTT.

This clonotype is a singleton in its sample. V and J are TRBV4-1 and TRBJ1-6, with 7 bases fitting TRBD1. Germline-derived CDR1 and CDR2 are MGHRA and YSYEKL. CDR3 length: 18 residues. The trim removed 0 bases at V and 5 bases at J, leaving 10 bases unmatched. The CDR3 here is CASSQETAQGSDNSPLHF. CDR3 nucleotide sequence: TGCGCCAGCAGCCAAGAAACTGCACAGGGGTCAGATAATTCACCCCTCCACTTT.

The CDR3 spells CASSDAGTGVGYTF. The CDR3 region has the DNA TGTGCCAGCAGTGACGCCGGGACAGGGGTTGGCTACACCTTC. The chain employs TRBV25-1 and TRBJ1-2; 10 nucleotides line up with TRBD1. The CDR3 covers 14 residues. Germline V gives CDR1 MGHDK, CDR2 SYGVNS. The J segment lost 7 bases and the V segment lost 3 bases, leaving 5 bases of the junction unmatched.

The chain uses TRBV15 and TRBJ1-3, with a possible D match to TRBD1 (5 bases). Germline V gene data show CDR1 as LNHNV and CDR2 as YYDKDF (reference sequence). This CDR3 is 15 amino acids long. Trimming stripped 3 bases from V and 6 bases from J, with 15 bases between. This CDR3 is CATSSRGGRQNTIYF. CDR3 nucleotide sequence: TGTGCCACCAGCAGCCGCGGGGGGAGGCAAAACACCATATATTTT.

The count of this clonotype is one. V and J are TRBV7-2 and TRBJ2-7; TRBD1 is a possible D gene (6 bases). CDR3 length: 15 amino acids. CDR1 and CDR2 (germline): SGHTA, FQGNSA. The V end was cut by 9 bases, the J end by 2 bases, with 20 bases between. CDR3: CASSIAWTDAYEQYF. The CDR3 DNA reads TGTGCCAGTAGTATAGCATGGACAGACGCCTACGAGCAGTACTTC.

As concerns this clonotype: Just one base apart from a much larger clone, this may be a read error. The CDR3, as DNA: TGCGCCAGCAGCTTGGCCAGTAGCACTTCCTACGAGCAGTACTTC. Residues: CASSLASSTSYEQYF. The chain has TRBV5-1 and TRBJ2-7, with unresolved D. This CDR3 region has 15 residues. V gave up 0 bases and J gave up 1 base, with 11 bases separating them. Germline V gives CDR1 SGHRS, CDR2 YFSETQ.

V and J are TRBV19 and TRBJ1-5, with D possibly being TRBD1 (5 bases). CDR3 length equals 13 residues. Germline CDR1 reads LNHDA; CDR2 reads SQIVND (reference sequence). V was pared by 7 bases and J by 7 bases, with 14 bases between. The CDR3 sequence: CASKGRSGQPQHF. The CDR3 DNA is TGTGCCAGTAAGGGGCGCTCAGGGCAGCCCCAGCATTTT.

A remark on this clonotype: This clone may be a read error of a much larger clone one base away. This chain links TRBV10-3 with TRBJ1-3; D not resolved. The CDR3 is 15 residues long. Germline CDR1 ENHRY, CDR2 SYGVKD. The CDR3 nucleotides read TGTGCCAGCAGTTACCCCTCGGGTCGTGGAAGCACCATATATTTT. It translates to CASSYPSGRGSTIYF.

This clonotype was observed at least ten times. J is TRBJ1-6 and V is TRBV11-2; D remains ambiguous. The CDR3 runs 13 residues. Looked up from germline, CDR1 is SGHAT and CDR2 is FQNNGV. V lost 0 bases and J lost 9, with 6 bases in between. In DNA, the CDR3 is TGTGCCAGCAGCTTAGATACGTCTTCACCCCTCCACTTT. Amino acids: CASSLDTSSPLHF.

The chain is built from TRBV7-6 and TRBJ2-7; no reliable D call. Per germline, CDR1 SGHVS and CDR2 FNYEAQ. V was cut by 1 base and J by 6 bases, with 10 bases left in between. CDR3 size: 13 residues. The CDR3 loop is CASSLGAGREQYF. Written as DNA, the CDR3 is TGTGCCAGCAGCTTAGGGGCAGGCCGCGAGCAGTACTTC. Looking up the rest from reference TRBV7-6 and TRBJ2-7 gives the full variable domain: GAGVSQSPRYKVTKRGQDVALRCDPISGHVSLYWYRQALGQGPEFLTYFNYEAQQDKSGLPNDRFSAERPEGSISTLTIQRTEQRDSAMYRCASSLGAGREQYFGPGTRLTVT.

J is TRBJ1-5 and V is TRBV6-5; D remains unclear. V was shortened by 0 bases and J by 0 bases, with 9 bases between the two germline ends. The CDR3 runs 16 residues. CDR1 MNHEY and CDR2 SVGAGI come from the germline V gene. The DNA of the CDR3 is TGTGCCAGCAGTTACTCGCACAGATATAGCAATCAGCCCCAGCATTTT. It yields the protein CASSYSHRYSNQPQHF.

The CDR3 sequence is CASSWTLNNSPLHF. The CDR3 DNA is TGTGCCAGCAGCTGGACACTTAATAATTCACCCCTCCACTTT. The gene calls are TRBV5-8 and TRBJ1-6; the D gene is possibly TRBD1 (5 bases). From germline, CDR1 is SGHTS and CDR2 YDEGEE. The CDR3 has 14 amino acids. Trimming took 3 bases from V and 5 from J, leaving 9 bases between them.

This clonotype appeared many times. DNA for the CDR3: TGTGCCAGCATGGTTAGCTCCTATAATTCACCCCTCCACTTT. Translating it yields CASMVSSYNSPLHF. V is TRBV2 and J is TRBJ1-6; unclear D gene. Germline V gene sequence: CDR1 SNHLY, CDR2 FYNNEI. Trimming took 7 bases from V and 0 from J, leaving 7 bases between them. The CDR3 extends over 14 amino acids.

A word on this clonotype: At one end, the junction sequence differs from germline, possibly due to a read error. The chain is built from TRBV7-9 and TRBJ2-6; 10 nucleotides align to TRBD1. The germline CDR1 and CDR2 sequences are SEHNR and FQNEAQ (reference sequence). The CDR3 totals 15 residues. Here the CDR3 DNA reads TGTGCCAGCAGCAAACCCGGGACAGGGGTCAACGTCCTGACTTTC. It specifies CASSKPGTGVNVLTF. Based on the CDR3 plus reference TRBV7-9 and TRBJ2-6, the full variable domain is DTGVSQNPRHKITKRGQNVTFRCDPISEHNRLYWYRQTLGQGPEFLTYFQNEAQLEKSRLLSDRFSAERPKGSFSTLEIQRTEQGDSAMYLCASSKPGTGVNVLTFGAGSRLTVL.

This clonotype has a count of ten or more. V and J are TRBV7-2 and TRBJ1-3, with 12 bases lining up with TRBD1. With 7 bases clipped from V and 0 bases from J, the junction kept 16 bases outside the gene matches. This CDR3 is built from 20 residues. Germline CDR1 and CDR2: SGHTA and FQGNSA. This chain's CDR3 is CASMLRGTGGYQSSGNTIYF. The CDR3 DNA reads TGTGCCAGCATGCTACGCGGGACAGGGGGCTATCAGAGCTCTGGAAACACCATATATTTT.